The 2 T cell receptor beta chains in this list originate from one sample, sequenced in a study of metastatic and nonmetastatic thyroid tumors. TCRdb used MiXCR to call clones anew from the PCR reads. Of 35,000 to 50,000 clones listed, around 20% are singletons. Ahead of thyroid surgery, no patient had received treatment of any kind. Sequenced input: blood. The receptors come from a female donor with papillary thyroid cancer or a benign thyroid nodule (not recorded which). Some clones in this sample may be carry-over from other donors' samples.

The V call is TRBV6-1, the J call TRBJ2-1, with D hard to call. Germline CDR1 MNHNS, CDR2 SASEGT. The CDR3 consists of 10 residues. V lost 6 bases to trimming and J lost 10 bases, with 7 bases between them. CDR3 amino acids: CASRSQEQFF. The CDR3 DNA reads TGTGCCAGCAGATCGCAGGAGCAGTTCTTC.

This clone was observed a few times. This chain connects TRBV11-3 to TRBJ1-1; tentative D call: TRBD1 (6 bases). V lost 1 base and J lost 3, with 9 bases in between. This CDR3 spans 14 amino acids. The germline V gene encodes CDR1 SGHNT and CDR2 YENEEA. The chain's CDR3 is CASSLAGGDTEAFF. CDR3 bases: TGTGCCAGCAGCTTAGCCGGGGGCGACACTGAAGCTTTCTTT.